A selection of T cell receptor beta chains follows, all from one sample in a study of T-cell memory formation after mild COVID-19. From the 5' RACE reads, TCRdb called clonotypes with MiXCR, one entry per CDR3 protein. The sample records approximately 240,000 distinct CDR3 sequences, about 15% being singletons. The sample comprised PBMCs or a T cell subset sorted from them (not recorded which). These receptors came from a man in his late teens or twenties who had mild COVID-19 (a few samples of this study predate the infection). Cell type and time point are not known. Each CDR3 is given without its conserved first and last residue.

length,V,CDR3
11,TRBV7-2,ASNPDYTDTQY
12,TRBV29-1,SGARDVGGYGYT
11,TRBV7-3,ASSASRDHEQF
11,TRBV3-1,ASSHGRVEELF
13,TRBV5-1,ASSFVSPSQETQY
10,TRBV29-1,SVSLAKNIQY
9,TRBV20-1,SASDIAEAF
14,TRBV2,ASSPIGSWDSYEQY
14,TRBV6-1,ASSEPRTAPRDGYT
14,TRBV5-5,ASSLLGAQGHTEAF
11,TRBV20-1,SASIDLNQPQH
15,TRBV7-2,ASSASTSGGRSGELF
13,TRBV2,ASRRAASANGELF
12,TRBV7-2,ASSLQPGDYGYT
13,TRBV6-5,ASSTPTAGNTEAF
12,TRBV6-2/TRBV6-3,ASRLAGGQQTQY
12,TRBV5-1,ASSTQGSEDEQF
12,TRBV3-1,ASSQTGGEGEAF
11,TRBV20-1,SARRGGNTEAF
17,TRBV15,ATSRDVSVFGGSYNEQF
11,TRBV20-1,SAGGTANQPQH
13,TRBV9,ASSVGSSPGETQY
14,TRBV15,ATSRGQGGSTDTQY
11,TRBV7-2,ASSLGLDNEQF
14,TRBV5-1,ASSLAVGTGTVGYT
11,TRBV11-2,ASSPDSIYGYT
14,TRBV2,ASSDPVGGGHQPQH
13,TRBV2,ASTDQGHSYNEQF
10,TRBV20-1,SAKDRSHEQY
14,TRBV7-9,ASSSWTGSNTGELF
12,TRBV4-3,ASSQDPEGYGYT
10,TRBV20-1,CRGQDNYGYT
12,TRBV6-2/TRBV6-3,ASSYSEGTGELF
12,TRBV5-1,ASKPGTDTGELF
9,TRBV25-1,ASSEGAPLH
13,TRBV28,ASSLVGGSGNTIY
15,TRBV6-1,ASSVPGGVLNRPEAF
11,TRBV4-3,ASSQDWKNIQY
10,TRBV7-2,ASRGPSYEQY
14,TRBV5-5,ASRSGQTLAKNIQY
11,TRBV11-2,ASSFPGAPEAF
14,TRBV5-6,ASSFYGQGLNTEAF
10,TRBV6-6,ASSYGEQPQH
14,TRBV5-4,ASSLGGNRAKNIQY
14,TRBV5-1,ASSPPGGGTLNEQF
12,TRBV15,ATSRGQGSQPQH
11,TRBV12-3/TRBV12-4,ASSFRDGGEQY
14,TRBV7-9,ASSRWRGAYTGELF
11,TRBV20-1,SARVIRTYGYT
13,TRBV4-1,ASSHGQGYTGELF
12,TRBV25-1,ASSARGGRYTQY